Below, 30 T cell receptor beta chains from the same sample are listed, as sequenced in a study of cytomegalovirus exposure and HLA in healthy donors. Both 60 Vbeta primers and 13 Jbeta primers went into the PCR. Profiled with immunoSEQ multiplex PCR; TCRdb holds only in-frame clones, not every one. The sample carries about 130,000 clones, 65% to 75% recorded once. Sequenced: PBMCs. Every receptor here comes from a man aged 40-49 years in good health and CMV-seropositive.

In this sample, this clone turned up a few times. J is TRBJ2-1 and V is TRBV7-9, with 12 bases lining up with TRBD2. Unmatched junction bases numbered 5, after V lost 4 bases and J lost 7 bases. Germline values: CDR1 SEHNR, CDR2 FQNEAQ (reference sequence). This CDR3 has 15 amino acids. Written as DNA, the CDR3 is TGTGCCAGCAGCTCGACTAGCGGGAGATTTAATGAGCAGTTCTTC. Residues: CASSSTSGRFNEQFF.

The chain uses TRBV19 and TRBJ2-1; a possible D gene is TRBD2 (5 bases). The germline CDR1 and CDR2 sequences are LNHDA and SQIVND (reference sequence). The CDR3 is 13 residues long. Trimming removed 7 bases at V and 6 bases at J, with 13 bases between. The CDR3 sequence: CASNPGRGNEQFF. DNA for the CDR3: TGTGCCAGTAATCCGGGGAGAGGCAATGAGCAGTTCTTC.

This chain connects TRBV5-1 to TRBJ1-2; D unclear. Germline CDR1 SGHRS, CDR2 YFSETQ. This CDR3 region has 13 residues. V gave up 0 bases and J gave up 2 bases, with 5 bases separating them. CDR3 DNA sequence: TGCGCCAGCAGCTTGGGCAGGAACTATGGCTACACCTTC. Its translation is CASSLGRNYGYTF. Together with reference TRBV5-1 and TRBJ1-2, the CDR3 gives the full variable domain: KAGVTQTPRYLIKTRGQQVTLSCSPISGHRSVSWYQQTPGQGLQFLFEYFSETQRNKGNFPGRFSGRQFSNSRSEMNVSTLELGDSALYLCASSLGRNYGYTFGSGTRLTVV.

The chain recombines TRBV4-1 with TRBJ1-1, with D uncertain. The germline V gene encodes CDR1 MGHRA and CDR2 YSYEKL. The CDR3 totals 16 residues. Trimming stripped 3 bases from V and 0 bases from J, with 14 bases between. The CDR3: CASSHPALGVNTEAFF. The DNA of the CDR3 is TGCGCCAGCAGCCACCCCGCTTTGGGCGTGAACACTGAAGCTTTCTTT.

In its sample, this clone was seen once. This chain uses TRBV28 with TRBJ2-7, with D possibly TRBD2 on 5 matching bases. Trimming took 4 bases from V and 7 from J, leaving 29 bases between them. Per germline, CDR1 MDHEN and CDR2 SYDVKM. The CDR3 has 18 residues. The CDR3 loop is CASSSTLQAGKVPREQYF. In nucleotides, the CDR3 is TGTGCCAGCAGTTCAACTCTACAAGCCGGGAAGGTTCCTCGTGAGCAGTACTTC.

J is TRBJ1-1 and V is TRBV29-1, with unresolved D. The germline V gene has CDR1 SQVTM and CDR2 ANQGSEA. The CDR3 covers 13 residues. Trimming pared 7 bases from V and 6 bases from J, leaving 18 bases between. The CDR3, as DNA: TGCAGCGCCGTGGGCTCGTCAACGTCTGAAGCTTTCTTT. It specifies CSAVGSSTSEAFF.

V is TRBV27 and J is TRBJ2-7, with 9 bases matching TRBD2. Germline V gene data show CDR1 as MNHEY and CDR2 as SMNVEV (reference sequence). The CDR3 loop spans 15 amino acids. The J segment lost 3 bases and the V segment lost 7 bases, leaving 10 bases of the junction unmatched. The CDR3 coding sequence is TGTGCCAGCACCTCGCATCTAGCGGGACTCTACGAGCAGTACTTC. Protein sequence: CASTSHLAGLYEQYF.

This clone was observed a few times. The V call is TRBV25-1, the J call TRBJ1-1; D unresolved. This CDR3 comprises 13 residues. V lost 1 base to trimming and J lost 0 bases, with 3 bases between them. Germline CDR1 reads MGHDK; CDR2 reads SYGVNS. The CDR3 sequence is CASSELLNTEAFF. For the CDR3, the DNA is TGTGCCAGCAGTGAATTATTGAACACTGAAGCTTTCTTT.

About this clone itself: The junction departs from germline at one end; a sequencing error may be responsible. The rearrangement joins TRBV7-7 to TRBJ2-1; TRBD2 matches at 8 bases. The length of the CDR3 is 13 residues. CDR1 SSHAT and CDR2 FNYEAQ come from the germline V gene (reference sequence). The CDR3 DNA sequence: TGTGCTAGCAGCTTAATTAGCGGGGAACGGCAGTTCTTC. Protein: CASSLISGERQFF.

This clone has a handful of counts. The chain recombines TRBV7-2 with TRBJ2-2; a weak D match, TRBD2 (6 bases). V was pared by 6 bases and J by 4 bases, with 15 bases between. The germline V gene has CDR1 SGHTA and CDR2 FQGNSA. This CDR3 comprises 15 residues. CDR3 coding DNA: TGTGCCAGCAGGCCAGGAGGGGTCTTCACCGGGGAGCTGTTTTTT. Its translation: CASRPGGVFTGELFF.

This clone was counted a few times. The chain uses TRBV10-3 and TRBJ1-5, with D unclear. Per the germline V gene, CDR1 is ENHRY and CDR2 is SYGVKD. V lost 6 bases, J lost 2 bases, and 20 bases lay in between. The CDR3 totals 17 residues. CDR3 sequence (DNA): TGTGCCATCAGCCTCACTGGGCCCGTTTCGGGCAATCAGCCCCAGCATTTT. Protein product: CAISLTGPVSGNQPQHF.

Remarks on this clone: A read error may account for a junction end that differs from germline. This chain uses TRBV5-1 with TRBJ1-1; 9 bases line up with TRBD1. The CDR3 covers 15 residues. CDR1 and CDR2 (germline): SGHRS, YFSETQ. CDR3 residues: CASSLDRGWVTEAFF. The CDR3 nucleotides read TGTGCCAGCAGCTTGGACAGGGGTTGGGTCACTGAAGCTTTCTTT.

CDR3 loop: CASSLVRDYGYTF. In DNA, the CDR3 is TGTGCCAGCAGCTTGGTCAGGGACTATGGCTACACCTTC. V is TRBV5-4 and J is TRBJ1-2; TRBD1 might be the D (5 bases). The CDR3 contains 13 residues. V lost 0 bases to trimming and J lost 3 bases, with 6 bases between them. CDR1 and CDR2 (germline): SGHNT, YYREEE (reference sequence).

This clone was detected only a few times. V is TRBV29-1 and J is TRBJ2-5; 10 bases align to TRBD1. V was pared by 2 bases and J by 11 bases, with 14 bases of the junction left unmatched. Germline V gives CDR1 SQVTM, CDR2 ANQGSEA. The CDR3 runs to 15 residues. The CDR3 region has the DNA TGCAGCGTTGAATCACCGGGACAGGGGTCTAGGGAGCAGTACTTC. It is translated as CSVESPGQGSREQYF.

The V and J genes are TRBV4-1 and TRBJ2-1, with TRBD2 identical over 13 bases. Unmatched junction bases numbered 5, after V lost 0 bases and J lost 9 bases. Germline-derived CDR1 and CDR2 are MGHRA and YSYEKL. The CDR3 has 16 residues. The chain's CDR3 is CASSQEWGTSGIEQFF. In DNA, the CDR3 is TGCGCCAGCAGCCAAGAGTGGGGGACTAGCGGGATTGAGCAGTTCTTC.

The chain uses TRBV6-4 and TRBJ2-3; D gene unclear. The CDR3 length is 16 residues. Germline V lookup: CDR1 MRHNA, CDR2 SNTAGT. V was shortened by 9 bases and J by 3 bases, with 22 bases between the two germline ends. The CDR3 bases are TGTGCCAGTCCCTTTTCTAGGAATATGATAACAGATACGCAGTATTTT. Translation gives CASPFSRNMITDTQYF.

CDR3 nucleotides: TGTGCCAGCAGCTTCCGGGGAAGCACAGATACGCAGTATTTT. This sequence encodes CASSFRGSTDTQYF. The chain joins TRBV11-3 to TRBJ2-3; D perhaps matches TRBD2 (5 bases). In germline, CDR1 is SGHNT, CDR2 YENEEA. The CDR3 is 14 amino acids. V was clipped by 3 bases and J by 0 bases, with 7 bases between them.

The chain joins TRBV27 to TRBJ2-7; 9 bases agree with TRBD1. The CDR3 has 16 residues. Germline values: CDR1 MNHEY, CDR2 SMNVEV (reference sequence). The V gene end was trimmed by 5 bases and the J gene end by 4 bases; junction bases not matched to a gene: 12. The CDR3 nucleotides are TGTGCCAGCAGTGCCCTTTTGGGACAGGGAAATTACGAGCAGTACTTC. Its protein is CASSALLGQGNYEQYF.

In nucleotides, the CDR3 is TGTGCCAGCAGCTTCGTAGACAATGAGCAGTTCTTC. Translation gives CASSFVDNEQFF. The chain joins TRBV11-2 to TRBJ2-1; no reliable D call. The CDR3 loop spans 12 amino acids. Germline CDR1 reads SGHAT; CDR2 reads FQNNGV. V was pared by 3 bases and J by 5 bases, with 5 bases between.

The chain joins TRBV2 to TRBJ1-1; no firm D call. The ends were cut back, 5 bases at V and 0 bases at J, with 10 bases in the middle. The CDR3 is made up of 14 amino acids. CDR1 is SNHLY, CDR2 FYNNEI, per germline. The DNA of the CDR3 is TGTGCCAGCAGTTCTACAGATTTGAACACTGAAGCTTTCTTT. It specifies CASSSTDLNTEAFF.

This rearrangement joins TRBV2 to TRBJ1-5, with D unclear. The CDR3 has 15 amino acids. Germline loops: CDR1 SNHLY, CDR2 FYNNEI. Deletions cut 2 bases from V and 7 bases from J, with 15 bases between. As DNA, the CDR3 is TGTGCCAGCAGTGAAACGTCAATCCCGGGGCAGCCCCAGCATTTT. It codes for CASSETSIPGQPQHF.

This chain connects TRBV5-5 to TRBJ1-5; D perhaps matches TRBD1 (6 bases). The CDR3 is 14 amino acids. Germline V gene data show CDR1 as SGHKS and CDR2 as YYEKEE (reference sequence). Trimming took off 0 bases at V and 4 bases at J, with 8 bases between the two ends. This chain's CDR3 is CASSLAGENQPQHF. The CDR3 DNA follows: TGTGCCAGCAGCTTGGCAGGGGAAAATCAGCCCCAGCATTTT.

This clone came up a few times. This chain links TRBV15 with TRBJ2-2, with 11 bases matching TRBD1. The J segment lost 9 bases and the V segment lost 4 bases, leaving 4 bases of the junction unmatched. The CDR3 totals 14 residues. From germline, CDR1 is LNHNV and CDR2 YYDKDF (reference sequence). The CDR3 loop is CATSIGQGARELFF. The CDR3 nucleotides read TGTGCCACCAGCATCGGACAGGGGGCAAGGGAGCTGTTTTTT.

The rearrangement links TRBV28 to TRBJ2-6, with D maybe TRBD2 (5 bases). The length of the CDR3 is 16 residues. Germline assignment: CDR1 MDHEN and CDR2 SYDVKM. Trimming took 6 bases from V and 0 from J, leaving 12 bases between them. The CDR3 DNA reads as TGTGCCAGCAGATCAGGTGGGAGCTCTGGGGCCAACGTCCTGACTTTC. Amino acids: CASRSGGSSGANVLTF.

The chain uses TRBV19 and TRBJ2-5, with TRBD2 identical over 14 bases. The junction had 3 bases not matched to a gene; V was cut back by 5 bases and J by 4 bases. Germline V gene sequence: CDR1 LNHDA, CDR2 SQIVND (reference sequence). CDR3 length equals 15 residues. This CDR3 reads CASSRLAGGRETQYF. CDR3 DNA sequence: TGTGCCAGTAGTCGACTAGCGGGAGGGCGAGAGACCCAGTACTTC.

This clone was seen only once. The V gene is TRBV28, the J gene TRBJ1-2; 9 bases agree with TRBD1. The V gene's germline CDR1 is MDHEN and CDR2 SYDVKM. Unmatched junction bases numbered 3, after V lost 6 bases and J lost 4 bases. The CDR3 has 13 amino acids. The CDR3 sequence is CASSRQGGYGYTF. In DNA form, the CDR3 reads TGTGCCAGCAGCCGACAGGGGGGCTATGGCTACACCTTC.

The chain has TRBV2 and TRBJ2-7; D is unclear. Germline-derived CDR1 and CDR2 are SNHLY and FYNNEI. CDR3 size: 12 residues. Trimming removed 6 bases at V and 0 bases at J, with 6 bases between. DNA of the CDR3: TGTGCCAGCAGGGCCAGCTCCTACGAGCAGTACTTC. Translated: CASRASSYEQYF.

This clone is a singleton in its sample. This chain connects TRBV11-1 to TRBJ1-1, with D perhaps TRBD1 (6 bases). Trimming cost V 5 bases and J 2 bases, with 12 bases left between them. Looked up from germline, CDR1 is SGHAT and CDR2 is FQDESV (reference sequence). The length of the CDR3 is 14 residues. The CDR3 nucleotides read TGTGCCAGCAGCACCGGGACACCCAACACTGAAGCTTTCTTT. Translation: CASSTGTPNTEAFF.

The chain is built from TRBV19 and TRBJ2-1; 12 bases fit TRBD2. Germline V gene data show CDR1 as LNHDA and CDR2 as SQIVND (reference sequence). CDR3 size: 16 residues. The ends lost 7 bases at V and 3 bases at J; junction bases unmatched: 7. The CDR3 sequence: CASTLAGGLVYNEQFF. The DNA for the CDR3 is TGTGCCAGTACTCTAGCGGGAGGGCTGGTCTACAATGAGCAGTTCTTC.

The chain is built from TRBV29-1 and TRBJ2-7; 7 bases are a match to TRBD2. Germline CDR1 and CDR2: SQVTM and ANQGSEA. J gave up 3 bases and V 4 bases, and 6 bases lay outside the gene matches. The CDR3 is 13 residues long. CDR3 amino acids: CSVVLAESYEQYF. For the CDR3, the DNA is TGCAGCGTTGTTCTAGCGGAGAGCTACGAGCAGTACTTC.